Below are 11 T cell receptor beta chains sequenced from a single sample in a study of shared clonotypes between healthy human individuals. Libraries were prepared by immunoSEQ multiplex PCR; TCRdb keeps only in-frame clonotypes and omits some of them. Of about 470,000 clones listed, 70% to 80% are singletons. Sequenced material: PBMCs. These receptors originate from a woman in her 40s in good health. Some clones in this sample may be carry-over from other donors' samples.

The table lists this clone with a count of one. The chain has TRBV15 and TRBJ2-7, with D possibly being TRBD2 (6 bases). Germline-derived CDR1 and CDR2 are LNHNV and YYDKDF (reference sequence). The CDR3 covers 15 residues. The V end lost 0 bases, the J end lost 7 bases, and 16 bases lay between the germline ends. The CDR3 sequence: CATSRDGRGAPEQYF. The CDR3 coding sequence is TGTGCCACCAGCAGAGACGGGAGAGGGGCTCCTGAGCAGTACTTC.

The chain couples TRBV28 to TRBJ1-1; 7 nucleotides align to TRBD1. This CDR3 is built from 14 residues. The J segment lost 1 base and the V segment lost 7 bases, leaving 6 bases of the junction unmatched. The V gene's germline CDR1 is MDHEN and CDR2 SYDVKM. Written as DNA, the CDR3 is TGTGCCAGCAAACCGGGACAGTCGAACACTGAAGCTTTCTTT. Translating it yields CASKPGQSNTEAFF. Variable domain in full (rest from reference TRBV28 and TRBJ1-1): DVKVTQSSRYLVKRTGEKVFLECVQDMDHENMFWYRQDPGLGLRLIYFSYDVKMKEKGDIPEGYSVSREKKERFSLILESASTNQTSMYLCASKPGQSNTEAFFGQGTRLTVV.

The chain carries TRBV4-2 and TRBJ2-1, with a tentative D call TRBD2 (6 bases). V was trimmed by 5 bases and J by 10 bases, leaving 18 bases between them. This CDR3 has 14 residues. Germline lookup yields CDR1 LGHNA and CDR2 YNFKEQ. The CDR3 DNA is TGTGCCAGCAGCTCCCGACTAGGGGAACGGGAGCAGTTCTTC. Its translation is CASSSRLGEREQFF.

This clone was observed a handful of times. At one boundary the junction diverges from the germline segment, which might be a read error. The rearrangement links TRBV7-7 to TRBJ2-2; 7 nucleotides match TRBD1. The CDR3 has 15 amino acids. The germline V gene has CDR1 SSHAT and CDR2 FNYEAQ (reference sequence). CDR3 DNA: TGTGCTAGCAGCTCCCGACAGGGAGACACCGGGGAGCTGTTTTTT. It specifies CASSSRQGDTGELFF.

The chain is built from TRBV28 and TRBJ2-4; D gene uncertain. The CDR3 length is 15 residues. Trimming shortened V by 4 bases and J by 5 bases, and 15 bases separated the two germline ends. Germline V lookup: CDR1 MDHEN, CDR2 SYDVKM. The CDR3 is CASSSLGPIQNIQYF. DNA of the CDR3: TGTGCCAGCAGTTCCCTCGGACCGATCCAAAACATTCAGTACTTC. Complete variable domain (other parts from reference TRBV28 and TRBJ2-4): DVKVTQSSRYLVKRTGEKVFLECVQDMDHENMFWYRQDPGLGLRLIYFSYDVKMKEKGDIPEGYSVSREKKERFSLILESASTNQTSMYLCASSSLGPIQNIQYFGAGTRLSVL.

The rearrangement uses TRBV5-1 and TRBJ2-4, with TRBD2 matching 10 bases. The CDR3 sequence is 18 residues long. The J segment lost 1 base and the V segment lost 4 bases, leaving 11 bases of the junction unmatched. Germline loops: CDR1 SGHRS, CDR2 YFSETQ. The CDR3 nucleotides are TGCGCCAGCAGCCCCGTGGCTAGCGGGAGTTGGGCCAAAAACATTCAGTACTTC. Protein: CASSPVASGSWAKNIQYF.

The gene calls are TRBV5-4 and TRBJ2-1, with 8 positions matching TRBD1. Germline V gene data show CDR1 as SGHNT and CDR2 as YYREEE (reference sequence). The CDR3 contains 14 residues. V lost 6 bases, J lost 9 bases, and 11 bases stayed unmatched. CDR3 in DNA: TGTGCCAGCACACATCCCCCAGGGGGCACTGAGCAGTTCTTC. Translation: CASTHPPGGTEQFF. Full variable domain (rest looked up from reference TRBV5-4 and TRBJ2-1): ETGVTQSPTHLIKTRGQQVTLRCSSQSGHNTVSWYQQALGQGPQFIFQYYREEENGRGNFPPRFSGLQFPNYSSELNVNALELDDSALYLCASTHPPGGTEQFFGPGTRLTVL.

The chain links TRBV25-1 to TRBJ1-1; 9 bases line up with TRBD1. V gave up 2 bases and J gave up 6 bases; unmatched junction bases: 4. Germline values: CDR1 MGHDK, CDR2 SYGVNS. The CDR3 contains 14 residues. CDR3 region: CASSEGTGRAEAFF. CDR3 nucleotide sequence: TGTGCCAGCAGTGAAGGGACAGGGAGGGCTGAAGCTTTCTTT.

The chain has TRBV6-5 and TRBJ2-2; D is uncertain. V was cut by 7 bases and J by 7 bases, with 13 bases left in between. This CDR3 region has 13 residues. CDR1 and CDR2 from the germline V gene are MNHEY and SVGAGI. CDR3 sequence reads: CASTSTVDGELFF. The CDR3 bases are TGTGCCAGCACCTCCACGGTGGACGGGGAGCTGTTTTTT.

The chain employs TRBV4-2 and TRBJ2-1, with D tentatively TRBD1 or TRBD2 (5 bases each). Germline V gene lookup returns CDR1 LGHNA and CDR2 YNFKEQ. CDR3 size: 19 residues. The V and J ends lost 0 bases and 3 bases respectively, with 21 bases between them. CDR3 nucleotide sequence: TGTGCCAGCAGCCAAGAGGGGACCCAGGTATTGGTATACTACAATGAGCAGTTCTTC. It is translated as CASSQEGTQVLVYYNEQFF.

V gene TRBV18 combines with J gene TRBJ1-6; D may be TRBD1 (5 bases). Per germline, CDR1 KGHSH and CDR2 LQKENI. The CDR3 has 13 residues. Between the trimmed V and J ends, which lost 8 bases and 5 bases, there was a span of 10 bases. The CDR3 nucleotides read TGTGCCAGCCGCCTGGGGGATAATTCACCCCTCCACTTT. Translation gives CASRLGDNSPLHF.